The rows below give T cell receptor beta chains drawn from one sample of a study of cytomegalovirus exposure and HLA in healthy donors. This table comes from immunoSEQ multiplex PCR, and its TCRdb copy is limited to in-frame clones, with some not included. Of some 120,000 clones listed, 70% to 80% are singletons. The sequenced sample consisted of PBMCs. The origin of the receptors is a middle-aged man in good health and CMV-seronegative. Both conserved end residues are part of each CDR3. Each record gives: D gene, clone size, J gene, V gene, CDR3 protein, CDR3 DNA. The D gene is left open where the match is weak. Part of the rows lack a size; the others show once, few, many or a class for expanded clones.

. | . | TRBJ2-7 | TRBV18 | CASSQRIGQDSLYEQYF | TGTGCCAGCTCTCAGAGGATTGGGCAGGACAGTTTATACGAGCAGTACTTC
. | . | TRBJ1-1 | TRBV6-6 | CASSYSLDKNTEAFF | TGTGCCAGCAGTTACTCCTTGGACAAGAACACTGAAGCTTTCTTT
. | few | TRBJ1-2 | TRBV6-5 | CASSYEGGRGYTF | TGTGCCAGCAGTTACGAAGGGGGTCGGGGCTACACCTTC
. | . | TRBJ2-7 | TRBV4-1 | CASSQTRDYEQYF | TGCGCCAGCAGCCAAACCAGGGACTACGAGCAGTACTTC
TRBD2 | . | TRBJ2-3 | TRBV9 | CASSVAGSGGTTDTQYF | TGTGCCAGCAGCGTAGCTGGGTCGGGGGGAACCACAGATACGCAGTATTTT
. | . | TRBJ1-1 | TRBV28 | CASRLVLGRAGNTEAFF | TGTGCCAGCAGGCTTGTCCTGGGCAGGGCAGGCAACACTGAAGCTTTCTTT
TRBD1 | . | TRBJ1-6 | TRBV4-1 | CASSQGDRGESPLHF | TGCGCCAGCAGCCAAGGGGACAGGGGAGAATCACCCCTCCACTTT
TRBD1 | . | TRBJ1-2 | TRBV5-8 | CASSLRTGTGYTF | TGTGCCAGCAGCTTGAGGACAGGCACTGGCTACACCTTC
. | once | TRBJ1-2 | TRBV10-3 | CAISDRDKGDGYTF | TGTGCCATCAGTGACCGGGACAAGGGCGATGGCTACACCTTC
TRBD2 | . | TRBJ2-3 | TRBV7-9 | CASGRLAGGQDTQYF | TGTGCCAGCGGACGACTAGCGGGGGGGCAAGATACGCAGTATTTT
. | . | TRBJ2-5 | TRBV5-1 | CASQLTGQGRETQYF | TGCGCCAGTCAGCTAACCGGGCAGGGGAGAGAGACCCAGTACTTC
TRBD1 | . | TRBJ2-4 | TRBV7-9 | CSSSLEAGQGVIIQYF | TGTTCCAGCAGCTTAGAAGCCGGACAGGGGGTGATCATTCAGTACTTC
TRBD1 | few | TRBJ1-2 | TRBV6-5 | CASILDRGPNYGYTF | TGTGCCAGCATTCTGGACAGGGGGCCCAACTATGGCTACACCTTC
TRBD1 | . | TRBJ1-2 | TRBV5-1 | CASSLRGKSVYGYTF | TGCGCCAGCAGCCTCAGGGGGAAATCAGTCTATGGCTACACCTTC
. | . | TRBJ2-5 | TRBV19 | CASSISPSQYQETQYF | TGTGCCAGTAGTATCTCTCCTAGCCAGTACCAAGAGACCCAGTACTTC
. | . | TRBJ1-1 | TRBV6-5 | CASSYSGGGMNTEAFF | TGTGCCAGCAGTTACTCTGGGGGGGGAATGAACACTGAAGCTTTCTTT
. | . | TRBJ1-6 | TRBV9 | CASRQGGEGSPLHF | TGTGCCAGTCGACAAGGGGGGGAGGGTTCACCCCTCCACTTT
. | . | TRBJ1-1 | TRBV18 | CASSPPSLNTEAFF | TGTGCCAGCTCACCACCAAGCCTGAACACTGAAGCTTTCTTT
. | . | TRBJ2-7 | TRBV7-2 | CASSPTSLGEQYF | TGTGCCAGCAGCCCGACTAGTTTGGGCGAGCAGTACTTC
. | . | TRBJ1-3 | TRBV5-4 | CASSSGQFSGNTIYF | TGTGCCAGCAGTTCTGGACAATTCTCTGGAAACACCATATATTTT
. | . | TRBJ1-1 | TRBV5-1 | CASSLVTDSEAFF | TGCGCCAGCAGCTTGGTTACGGACAGCGAAGCTTTCTTT
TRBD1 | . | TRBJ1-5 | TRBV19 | CASSDVKGARQPQHF | TGTGCCAGTAGCGATGTAAAGGGGGCCCGGCAGCCCCAGCATTTT
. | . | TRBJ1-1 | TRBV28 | CASSWGGNTEAFF | TGTGCCAGCAGTTGGGGAGGGAACACTGAAGCTTTCTTT
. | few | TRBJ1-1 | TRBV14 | CASSKGPTGETEAFF | TGTGCCAGCAGCAAAGGACCCACGGGGGAAACTGAAGCTTTCTTT
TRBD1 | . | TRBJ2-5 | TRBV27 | CASSRFQGAKQETQYF | TGTGCCAGCAGTCGCTTCCAGGGGGCTAAGCAGGAGACCCAGTACTTC
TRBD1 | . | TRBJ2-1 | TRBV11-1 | CASSPRDREDNEQFF | TGTGCCAGCAGCCCCCGGGACAGGGAGGACAATGAGCAGTTCTTC
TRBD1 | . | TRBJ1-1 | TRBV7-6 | CASSLARGTGTNTEAFF | TGTGCCAGCAGCTTAGCGAGGGGGACAGGGACGAACACTGAAGCTTTCTTT
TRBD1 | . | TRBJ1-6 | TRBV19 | CASSINRGLDSPLHF | TGTGCCAGTAGTATCAACAGGGGGCTAGATTCACCCCTCCACTTT
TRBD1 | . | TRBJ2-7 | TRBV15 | CATSRRTGSHEQYF | TGTGCCACCAGCAGAAGGACAGGGTCCCACGAGCAGTACTTC
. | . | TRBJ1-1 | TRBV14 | CASSQGPDRRAEAFF | TGTGCCAGCAGCCAAGGCCCCGACAGGCGGGCTGAAGCTTTCTTT
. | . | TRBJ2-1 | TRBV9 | CASSPFDNEQFF | TGTGCCAGCAGCCCCTTTGACAATGAGCAGTTCTTC
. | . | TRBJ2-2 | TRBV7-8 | CASSLGRGGELFF | TGTGCCAGCAGCTTAGGACGGGGCGGGGAGCTGTTTTTT
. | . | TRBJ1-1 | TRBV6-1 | CASSESTRRRAFF | TGTGCCAGCAGTGAATCGACTCGGCGCCGAGCTTTCTTT
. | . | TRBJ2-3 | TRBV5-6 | CASRPTSADTQYF | TGTGCCAGCAGACCTACTAGTGCAGATACGCAGTATTTT
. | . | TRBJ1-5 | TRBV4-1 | CASSLTGNSNQPQHF | TGCGCCAGCAGCCTTACAGGGAATAGCAATCAGCCCCAGCATTTT
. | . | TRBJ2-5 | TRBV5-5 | CASIKGGGGVWETQYF | TGTGCCAGCATTAAAGGAGGGGGGGGAGTTTGGGAGACCCAGTACTTC
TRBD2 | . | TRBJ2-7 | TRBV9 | CASIWGGDSSYEQYF | TGTGCCAGCATCTGGGGGGGGGACTCCTCCTACGAGCAGTACTTC
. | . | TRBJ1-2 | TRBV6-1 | CASRNGQVAYGYTF | TGTGCCAGCCGGAATGGACAAGTAGCATACGGCTACACCTTC